These 25 T cell receptor beta chains originate from one sample sequenced in a study of CD8 T cells in ankylosing spondylitis. TCRdb analysed the 5' RACE reads with MiXCR anew, one entry per CDR3 protein. The sample yields about 340,000 distinct CDR3 sequences, roughly 14% seen once. Sequenced material: blood, either unsorted or a sorted T cell fraction (not recorded which). All receptors derive from a male donor with ankylosing spondylitis or in good health (not recorded which).

This clonotype has at least ten counts. Here the CDR3 DNA reads TGTGCCAGCAGTGCACAGGGAGGCACTGAAGCTTTCTTT. The encoded protein is CASSAQGGTEAFF. The rearrangement links TRBV25-1 to TRBJ1-1; a possible D gene is TRBD1 (6 bases). The CDR3 has 13 amino acids. Germline CDR1 MGHDK, CDR2 SYGVNS. Between the trimmed V and J ends, which lost 4 bases and 4 bases, there was a span of 10 bases.

The chain uses TRBV25-1 and TRBJ2-7; 7 bases map to TRBD2. This CDR3 spans 14 amino acids. Germline assignment: CDR1 MGHDK and CDR2 SYGVNS. Unmatched junction bases numbered 9, after V lost 7 bases and J lost 3 bases. This chain's CDR3 is CASTPSGGGYEQYF. CDR3 bases: TGTGCCAGCACCCCCTCAGGCGGGGGCTACGAGCAGTACTTC.

V and J are TRBV2 and TRBJ2-7; weak D call: TRBD1 (7 bases). Germline CDR1 is SNHLY and CDR2 is FYNNEI. V dropped 2 bases and J dropped 7 bases, with 18 bases sitting between them. The CDR3 has 15 amino acids. CDR3 sequence (DNA): TGTGCCAGCAGTGAACAGGGGGTCCTCGCGGGGGAGCAGTACTTC. Encoded protein: CASSEQGVLAGEQYF.

This clonotype was counted at least ten times. The chain combines TRBV5-1 with TRBJ1-5; 7 bases are shared with TRBD1. The CDR3 runs 15 residues. The germline CDR1 and CDR2 sequences are SGHRS and YFSETQ. With 4 bases clipped from V and 1 base from J, the junction kept 5 bases outside the gene matches. This chain's CDR3 is CASSLEGASNQPQHF. In nucleotides, the CDR3 is TGCGCCAGCAGCCTCGAGGGGGCGAGCAATCAGCCCCAGCATTTT. Filled out from reference TRBV5-1 and TRBJ1-5, the complete variable domain reads KAGVTQTPRYLIKTRGQQVTLSCSPISGHRSVSWYQQTPGQGLQFLFEYFSETQRNKGNFPGRFSGRQFSNSRSEMNVSTLELGDSALYLCASSLEGASNQPQHFGDGTRLSIL.

This clonotype was counted at least ten times. The J gene is TRBJ1-1, the V gene TRBV20-1; 11 bases fit TRBD1. Germline loops: CDR1 DFQATT, CDR2 SNEGSKA (reference sequence). Trimming took 3 bases from V and 4 from J; bases not matched to a gene: 4. The CDR3 spans 14 residues. The CDR3 region has the DNA TGCAGTGCTAGCCCCGGGACAGGGGGCACTGAAGCTTTCTTT. It translates to CSASPGTGGTEAFF.

This clonotype was found a few times. The chain carries TRBV10-3 and TRBJ2-7, with D maybe TRBD1 (6 bases). This CDR3 contains 15 residues. Trimming stripped 3 bases from V and 4 bases from J, with 16 bases between. Looked up from germline, CDR1 is ENHRY and CDR2 is SYGVKD. This chain's CDR3 is CAISEVVPGEYEQYF. The DNA for the CDR3 is TGTGCCATCAGTGAAGTTGTCCCAGGGGAATACGAGCAGTACTTC.

This chain connects TRBV4-1 to TRBJ2-1; D possibly corresponds to TRBD2 (5 bases). Between the trimmed V and J ends, which lost 1 base and 0 bases, there was a span of 16 bases. The CDR3 consists of 18 residues. Germline V gives CDR1 MGHRA, CDR2 YSYEKL. The DNA for the CDR3 is TGCGCCAGCAGCCAAGGCGGACTTATCACCGACTCCTACAATGAGCAGTTCTTC. Its translation is CASSQGGLITDSYNEQFF.

The J gene is TRBJ2-7, the V gene TRBV20-1, with D perhaps given as TRBD1 or TRBD2 (6 bases each). The CDR3 loop spans 16 amino acids. Trimming removed 0 bases at V and 2 bases at J, with 17 bases between. The germline V gene encodes CDR1 DFQATT and CDR2 SNEGSKA (reference sequence). DNA for the CDR3: TGCAGTGCTAGAGACCGGGTTCGGGGGCTTACCTACGAGCAGTACTTC. Translating gives CSARDRVRGLTYEQYF.

A few counts support this clonotype. The chain combines TRBV10-3 with TRBJ2-7; unclear D gene. Germline V CDR1 and CDR2: ENHRY, SYGVKD. The V gene lost 6 bases and the J gene lost 4 bases, with 7 bases spanning the gap. There are 11 residues in the CDR3. The CDR3 protein is CAISVKYEQYF. DNA for the CDR3: TGTGCCATCAGCGTCAAATACGAGCAGTACTTC.

This clonotype was recorded many times. CDR3 residues: CASSPPGLIYGYTF. CDR3 coding DNA: TGTGCCAGCAGCCCCCCCGGCCTAATCTATGGCTACACCTTC. This sequence joins TRBV14 and TRBJ1-2, with D unresolved. From germline, CDR1 is SGHDN and CDR2 FVKESK. The CDR3 has 14 amino acids. Trimming stripped 4 bases from V and 4 bases from J, with 13 bases between.

This clonotype showed up just a few times. The chain recombines TRBV4-1 with TRBJ2-3; 10 bases align to TRBD1. This CDR3 contains 17 residues. Per germline, CDR1 MGHRA and CDR2 YSYEKL. The V and J ends lost 1 base and 5 bases, in that order; junction bases with no gene match: 9. CDR3: CASSQGIWTGGGDTQYF. In DNA form, the CDR3 reads TGCGCCAGCAGCCAAGGCATTTGGACAGGGGGTGGAGATACGCAGTATTTT.

V usage is TRBV7-9 and J usage is TRBJ2-1; 13 bases line up with TRBD2. Per the germline V gene, CDR1 is SEHNR and CDR2 is FQNEAQ (reference sequence). With 5 bases clipped from V and 13 bases from J, the junction kept 8 bases outside the gene matches. The CDR3 covers 14 residues. The CDR3 spells CASSPRTSGGSQFF. In DNA form, the CDR3 reads TGTGCCAGCAGCCCCCGGACTAGCGGGGGTTCCCAGTTCTTC.

This clonotype was seen at least ten times. This chain connects TRBV5-1 to TRBJ1-4, with 10 bases matching TRBD1. Per the germline V gene, CDR1 is SGHRS and CDR2 is YFSETQ. The CDR3 length is 17 residues. V trimming: 4 bases; J trimming: 6 bases; junction bases outside the gene matches: 12. CDR3 amino acids: CASSPTEGTGVDEKLFF. For the CDR3, the DNA is TGCGCCAGCAGCCCGACGGAGGGGACAGGGGTGGATGAAAAACTGTTTTTT.

This clonotype occurred many times. The CDR3 nucleotides read TGTGCCAGTAGTCTGGGGACTAGCGGGAGGGCCAATGAGCAGTTCTTC. This gives the protein CASSLGTSGRANEQFF. V usage is TRBV19 and J usage is TRBJ2-1, with TRBD2 matching 16 bases. Trimming cost V 5 bases and J 6 bases; bases outside gene matches: 4. The germline V gene encodes CDR1 LNHDA and CDR2 SQIVND (reference sequence). The CDR3 spans 16 residues.

This clonotype showed up many times. The genes are TRBV20-1 and TRBJ1-1; possibly TRBD1 for D (6 bases). V shed 6 bases and J shed 1 base, with 15 bases lying between them. This CDR3 region has 14 residues. Germline CDR1 and CDR2: DFQATT and SNEGSKA (reference sequence). The CDR3 is CSARGQGSNTEAFF. The CDR3 nucleotides read TGCAGTGCCCGAGGGCAGGGGTCGAACACTGAAGCTTTCTTT.

This rearrangement joins TRBV7-2 to TRBJ2-2, with no clear D. V was trimmed by 4 bases and J by 6 bases, leaving 12 bases between them. Germline lookup yields CDR1 SGHTA and CDR2 FQGNSA. This CDR3 is built from 14 residues. CDR3 protein: CASSSLRASGELFF. The DNA of the CDR3 is TGTGCCAGCAGCTCGCTACGGGCATCCGGGGAGCTGTTTTTT.

This clonotype was found a few times. The chain recombines TRBV5-1 with TRBJ2-7, with 9 positions matching TRBD1. CDR1 and CDR2 from the germline V gene are SGHRS and YFSETQ. Trimming took 4 bases from V and 11 from J; bases not matched to a gene: 13. The CDR3 sequence is 14 residues long. The CDR3 sequence is CASSPGTGIRPEYF. In DNA form, the CDR3 reads TGCGCCAGCAGCCCGGGGACAGGGATAAGGCCGGAGTACTTC.

V is TRBV2 and J is TRBJ1-4; TRBD1 agrees at 9 bases. CDR1 SNHLY and CDR2 FYNNEI come from the germline V gene. Trimming took 6 bases from V and 8 from J; bases not matched to a gene: 7. The CDR3 has 14 residues. Written as DNA, the CDR3 is TGTGCCAGCAGACCCGGGACAGGGAACGAAAAACTGTTTTTT. Protein sequence: CASRPGTGNEKLFF.

V is TRBV11-2 and J is TRBJ2-4; 9 bases line up with TRBD1. Trimming cost V 2 bases and J 5 bases; bases outside gene matches: 13. This CDR3 spans 18 amino acids. CDR1 is SGHAT, CDR2 FQNNGV, per germline. The CDR3 reads CASSLRTGDIGFENIQYF. For the CDR3, the DNA is TGTGCCAGCAGCTTACGGACAGGGGACATTGGTTTCGAAAACATTCAGTACTTC.

The CDR3 DNA reads as TGTGCCAGCAGTTTTGTCCCGGTATACAATGAGCAGTTCTTC. It is translated as CASSFVPVYNEQFF. The gene calls are TRBV12-3 or TRBV12-4 and TRBJ2-1; no clear D. The CDR3 totals 14 residues. V was trimmed by 3 bases and J by 4 bases, leaving 10 bases between them.

The chain links TRBV2 to TRBJ2-7; 7 bases line up with TRBD2. V trimming: 7 bases; J trimming: 3 bases; junction bases outside the gene matches: 9. This CDR3 spans 14 amino acids. Germline CDR1 reads SNHLY; CDR2 reads FYNNEI. The CDR3 region is CASTPGERGYEQYF. CDR3 DNA: TGTGCCAGCACTCCCGGGGAGCGGGGCTACGAGCAGTACTTC.

Comment on this clonotype: A much larger clone lies a single base off, so this may be a read error. The chain uses TRBV5-5 and TRBJ2-2; no clear D gene. Germline loops: CDR1 SGHKS, CDR2 YYEKEE (reference sequence). The length of the CDR3 is 14 residues. The germline V and J ends were trimmed by 0 bases and 8 bases, with 11 bases remaining between them. The CDR3 region is CASSLDTYVGELFF. In nucleotides, the CDR3 is TGTGCCAGCAGCTTGGACACGTACGTGGGGGAGCTGTTTTTT.

In its sample, this clonotype was seen a few times. The V call is TRBV20-1, the J call TRBJ1-1; 7 bases line up with TRBD1. Germline V gene sequence: CDR1 DFQATT, CDR2 SNEGSKA (reference sequence). This CDR3 is built from 13 residues. V shed 2 bases and J 3 bases; nucleotides not matched to a gene: 3. Written as DNA, the CDR3 is TGCAGTGCTAGACGGACAGGAGACACTGAAGCTTTCTTT. Amino acids: CSARRTGDTEAFF.

This clonotype was counted many times. This sequence joins TRBV10-2 and TRBJ1-1, with D possibly being TRBD1 (6 bases). Germline V gives CDR1 WSHSY, CDR2 SAAADI. V lost 3 bases, J lost 2 bases, and 16 bases lay in between. CDR3 length: 16 amino acids. CDR3 loop: CASSDGGGSGNTEAFF. The CDR3 DNA reads TGCGCCAGCAGTGACGGGGGGGGCAGCGGTAACACTGAAGCTTTCTTT.

This clonotype appeared a few times. The chain couples TRBV12-3 or TRBV12-4 to TRBJ2-7, with D hard to call. This CDR3 is 11 amino acids long. The V and J ends lost 6 bases and 7 bases respectively, with 10 bases between them. The DNA of the CDR3 is TGTGCCAGCAGGCAGATGGGAGAGCAGTACTTC. Its protein is CASRQMGEQYF.